What follows are 20 T cell receptor beta chains derived from one specimen sequenced in a study of T-cell reconstitution after alpha-beta-depleted transplantation in children. Using unique molecular identifiers, the investigators prepared the TCRbeta library. TCRdb processed the PCR reads anew with MiXCR; each CDR3 protein has one entry. The table records approximately 630,000 distinct CDR3 sequences, 10% to 15% of them present only once. Sequenced here: PBMCs, sampled before TCRalphabeta/CD19-depleted stem cell transplant. Receptors originate from a girl aged 2 to 9 with congenital amegakaryocytic thrombocytopenia, due to receive a stem cell transplant.

The chain couples TRBV12-3 or TRBV12-4 to TRBJ1-1, with D unresolved. Trimming removed 6 bases from V and 6 bases from J, with 17 bases in between. The CDR3 contains 14 residues. The chain's CDR3 is CASRGIQHGPEAFF. CDR3 DNA: TGTGCCAGCAGGGGCATACAGCACGGACCTGAAGCTTTCTTT.

Details on this clonotype: A clone one base away is much larger, so this may be a read error. The CDR3 loop is CSARYLNYGYNF. The CDR3 DNA sequence: TGCAGTGCTAGGTACCTTAACTATGGCTACAACTTC. The chain recombines TRBV20-1 with TRBJ1-2, with unresolved D. Germline-derived CDR1 and CDR2 are DFQATT and SNEGSKA (reference sequence). The CDR3 contains 12 residues.

Of note for this clonotype: With a much larger clone just one base away, this may be a read error. The chain links TRBV5-1 to TRBJ2-3, with D unclear. The V end was cut by 3 bases, the J end by 4 bases, with 21 bases between. This CDR3 contains 17 residues. Germline lookup yields CDR1 SGHRS and CDR2 YFSETQ. This CDR3 reads CASSCGGLHGEPDTQYF. DNA of the CDR3: TGCGCCAGCAGCTGTGGTGGGCTCCACGGAGAACCAGATACGCAGTATTTT.

Comments on this clonotype: This may come from a read error, since a much larger clone is one base off. This chain uses TRBV20-1 with TRBJ2-7; D is possibly TRBD2 (5 bases). In germline, CDR1 is DFQATT, CDR2 SNEGSKA (reference sequence). V was clipped by 5 bases and J by 3 bases, with 11 bases between them. The length of the CDR3 is 12 residues. The CDR3 sequence: CSAWVTSYEQYF. In nucleotides, the CDR3 is TGCAGTGCTTGGGTAACTAGCTACGAGCAGTACTTC.

In its sample, this clonotype was seen many times. The chain uses TRBV20-1 and TRBJ2-7; D remains unclear. V shed 0 bases and J shed 3 bases, with 6 bases lying between them. The germline gives CDR1 DFQATT, CDR2 SNEGSKA (reference sequence). This CDR3 contains 12 residues. The CDR3 nucleotides read TGCAGTGCTAGAGATCGCTTCTACGAGCAGTACTTC. Its protein is CSARDRFYEQYF.

The chain uses TRBV7-2 and TRBJ2-2; D unresolved. The germline CDR1 and CDR2 sequences are SGHTA and FQGNSA. The CDR3 sequence is 13 residues long. Trimming stripped 5 bases from V and 0 bases from J, with 4 bases between. The CDR3, as DNA: TGTGCCAGCAGCATAACGAACACCGGGGAGCTGTTTTTT. This sequence encodes CASSITNTGELFF.

The chain couples TRBV12-3 or TRBV12-4 to TRBJ2-2; 8 positions agree with TRBD2. V lost 5 bases, J lost 6 bases, and 8 bases stayed unmatched. This CDR3 spans 15 amino acids. As DNA, the CDR3 is TGTGCCAGCAGTGCCCGGACTAGCTCCCCCGGGGAGCTGTTTTTT. Residues: CASSARTSSPGELFF.

This clonotype has just one count. The chain recombines TRBV4-1 with TRBJ2-1; 10 nucleotides align to TRBD2. The CDR3 length is 16 residues. Per the germline V gene, CDR1 is MGHRA and CDR2 is YSYEKL. The V gene end was trimmed by 4 bases and the J gene end by 7 bases; junction bases not matched to a gene: 10. The chain's CDR3 is CASSPIRGAGGNEQFF. The DNA of the CDR3 is TGCGCCAGCAGCCCGATCCGGGGAGCGGGGGGGAATGAGCAGTTCTTC.

This clonotype was seen at least ten times. The rearrangement joins TRBV12-3 or TRBV12-4 to TRBJ2-7, with D perhaps matching TRBD2 (5 bases). V lost 5 bases, J lost 5 bases, and 10 bases lay in between. The CDR3 is 12 amino acids. The CDR3 coding sequence is TGTGCCAGCAGTCGGGGTATCCACGAGCAGTACTTC. Translating it yields CASSRGIHEQYF.

This clonotype was detected ten times or more. The V gene is TRBV12-3 or TRBV12-4, the J gene TRBJ2-7; 9 bases are shared with TRBD1. There are 17 residues in the CDR3. V lost 0 bases, J lost 0 bases, and 6 bases stayed unmatched. The CDR3 sequence: CASSLAGTGMGSYEQYF. CDR3 nucleotides: TGTGCCAGCAGTTTAGCGGGGACAGGGATGGGCTCCTACGAGCAGTACTTC.

The sample holds many counts of this clonotype. The rearrangement uses TRBV7-8 and TRBJ2-3, with D perhaps TRBD1 or TRBD2 (6 bases each). V was pared by 1 base and J by 0 bases, with 11 bases between. Germline-derived CDR1 and CDR2 are SGHVS and FQNEAQ. CDR3 length equals 16 residues. The CDR3 nucleotides read TGTGCCAGCAGCTTAGAGGGGGGACTTAGCACAGATACGCAGTATTTT. This encodes CASSLEGGLSTDTQYF. Based on the CDR3 plus reference TRBV7-8 and TRBJ2-3, the full variable domain is GAGVSQSPRYKVAKRGQDVALRCDPISGHVSLFWYQQALGQGPEFLTYFQNEAQLDKSGLPSDRFFAERPEGSVSTLKIQRTQQEDSAVYLCASSLEGGLSTDTQYFGPGTRLTVL.

A remark on this clonotype: A read error may be the cause here, since a much bigger clone is one base away. The rearrangement links TRBV5-1 to TRBJ1-2; no reliable D call. CDR1 SGHRS and CDR2 YFSETQ come from the germline V gene. The CDR3 is 14 residues long. The CDR3 here is CASSLMDGNYGCTF. The DNA for the CDR3 is TGCGCCAGCAGCTTGATGGACGGTAACTATGGCTGCACCTTC.

The chain links TRBV20-1 to TRBJ2-7, with TRBD2 identical over 7 bases. CDR3 length: 14 amino acids. With V trimmed by 4 bases and J by 4 bases, 10 bases remained unmatched. Germline V lookup: CDR1 DFQATT, CDR2 SNEGSKA (reference sequence). The DNA of the CDR3 is TGCAGTGCTAAGGTTCTGGGGGGGGGATACGAGCAGTACTTC. It translates to CSAKVLGGGYEQYF.

This clonotype was observed a few times. This chain uses TRBV11-2 with TRBJ2-3; D possibly uses TRBD1 or TRBD2 (5 bases each). The CDR3 totals 18 residues. V was trimmed by 5 bases and J by 4 bases, leaving 25 bases between them. Germline CDR1 and CDR2: SGHAT and FQNNGV. The CDR3 DNA reads as TGTGCCAGCAGCCCAAAAGTTGGGGGATCCTCTAACTCAGATACGCAGTATTTT. This sequence encodes CASSPKVGGSSNSDTQYF.

This clonotype was counted many times. The genes are TRBV5-1 and TRBJ2-7; 7 bases align to TRBD1. Germline V gives CDR1 SGHRS, CDR2 YFSETQ. The CDR3 is made up of 16 amino acids. V lost 4 bases to trimming and J lost 7 bases; unmatched junction nucleotides: 17. CDR3 amino acids: CASSAYYRGVQREQYF. CDR3 DNA: TGCGCCAGCAGCGCCTACTACAGGGGCGTTCAACGGGAGCAGTACTTC.

The chain has TRBV19 and TRBJ2-7; D uncertain. This CDR3 region has 13 residues. Per germline, CDR1 LNHDA and CDR2 SQIVND (reference sequence). Trimming removed 2 bases from V and 0 bases from J, with 5 bases in between. For the CDR3, the DNA is TGTGCCAGTAGTATAAAGGTCTCCTACGAGCAGTACTTC. It is translated as CASSIKVSYEQYF.

This clonotype was counted a few times. The chain uses TRBV30 and TRBJ2-7, with TRBD1 matching 7 bases. J was trimmed by 2 bases and V by 4 bases; bases with no gene match: 5. CDR3 size: 13 residues. Germline loops: CDR1 GTSNPN, CDR2 SVGIG (reference sequence). CDR3 sequence (DNA): TGTGCCTGGAACCGACAGGGCGCCTACGAGCAGTACTTC. Residues: CAWNRQGAYEQYF.

The rearrangement uses TRBV28 and TRBJ1-5, with unresolved D. The CDR3 consists of 16 residues. Germline CDR1 and CDR2: MDHEN and SYDVKM. V lost 4 bases, J lost 4 bases, and 17 bases lay in between. This CDR3 is CASSYVMGTPNQPQHF. CDR3 sequence (DNA): TGTGCCAGCAGTTACGTCATGGGCACGCCGAATCAGCCCCAGCATTTT.

This clonotype was counted ten times or more. The chain links TRBV12-3 or TRBV12-4 to TRBJ2-2; D may be TRBD2 (5 bases). This CDR3 region has 13 residues. Trimming removed 2 bases from V and 5 bases from J, with 6 bases in between. The CDR3 nucleotides read TGTGCCAGCAGTTTAAGGGAGACCGGGGAGCTGTTTTTT. It encodes CASSLRETGELFF.

Ten or more counts support this clonotype. V usage is TRBV20-1 and J usage is TRBJ2-3, with a weak D call TRBD2 (6 bases). The CDR3 sequence is 14 residues long. Trimming took off 6 bases at V and 1 base at J, with 14 bases between the two ends. Germline V gives CDR1 DFQATT, CDR2 SNEGSKA (reference sequence). CDR3: CSATGREGTDTQYF. CDR3 nucleotides: TGCAGTGCCACTGGTAGGGAGGGCACAGATACGCAGTATTTT.